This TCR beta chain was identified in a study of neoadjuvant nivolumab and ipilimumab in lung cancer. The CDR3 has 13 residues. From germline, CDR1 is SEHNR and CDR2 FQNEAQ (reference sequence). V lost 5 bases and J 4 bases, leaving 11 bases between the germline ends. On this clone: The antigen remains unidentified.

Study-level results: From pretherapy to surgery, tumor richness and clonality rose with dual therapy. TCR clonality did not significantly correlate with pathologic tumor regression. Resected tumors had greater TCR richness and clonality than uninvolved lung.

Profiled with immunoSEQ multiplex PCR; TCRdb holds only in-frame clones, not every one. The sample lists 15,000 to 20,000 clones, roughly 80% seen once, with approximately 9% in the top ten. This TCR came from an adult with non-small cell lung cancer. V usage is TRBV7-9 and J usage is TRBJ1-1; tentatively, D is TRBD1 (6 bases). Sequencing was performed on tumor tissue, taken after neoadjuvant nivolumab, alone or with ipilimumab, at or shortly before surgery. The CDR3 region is CASSQGLGTEAFF. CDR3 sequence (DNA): TGTGCCAGCAGCCAGGGGCTCGGCACTGAAGCTTTCTTT.